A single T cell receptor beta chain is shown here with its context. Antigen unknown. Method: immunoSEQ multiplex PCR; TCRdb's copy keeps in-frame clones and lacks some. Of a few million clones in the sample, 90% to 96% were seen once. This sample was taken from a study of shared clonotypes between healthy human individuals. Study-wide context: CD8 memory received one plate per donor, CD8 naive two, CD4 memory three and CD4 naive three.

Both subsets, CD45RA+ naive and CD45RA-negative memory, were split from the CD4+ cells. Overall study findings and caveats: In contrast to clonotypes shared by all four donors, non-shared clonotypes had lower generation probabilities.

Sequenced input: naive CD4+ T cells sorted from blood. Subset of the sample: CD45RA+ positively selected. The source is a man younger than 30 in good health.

Here the CDR3 DNA reads TGTGCCAGCAGCCAGGGACGGAATAATTCACCCCTCCACTTT. It yields the protein CASSQGRNNSPLHF. This chain links TRBV14 with TRBJ1-6, with a tentative D call TRBD1 (5 bases). This CDR3 has 14 amino acids. Trimming took 3 bases from V and 5 from J, leaving 8 bases between them. CDR1 and CDR2 (germline): SGHDN, FVKESK. Full variable domain (outside the CDR3, taken from reference TRBV14 and TRBJ1-6): EAGVTQFPSHSVIEKGQTVTLRCDPISGHDNLYWYRRVMGKEIKFLLHFVKESKQDESGMPNNRFLAERTGGTYSTLKVQPAELEDSGVYFCASSQGRNNSPLHFGNGTRLTVT.